This paragraph covers one T cell receptor (beta chain) sequence. With 5 bases clipped from V and 7 bases from J, the junction kept 0 bases outside the gene matches. Looked up from germline, CDR1 is GTSNPN and CDR2 is SVGIG (reference sequence). The CDR3 consists of 11 residues. The sample comes from a study of blood T cell repertoires in COVID-19. Produced via immunoSEQ multiplex PCR; TCRdb's table is partial and in-frame only. Of roughly 60,000 clones detected, 84% appear once; the ten largest clones hold roughly 15%. This sequence originates from a man between 60 and 75 years old with COVID-19, enrolled during active disease. V gene TRBV30 combines with J gene TRBJ1-1, with 11 bases lining up with TRBD1. What was sequenced was peripheral blood. The CDR3 is CAWGTGGEAFF. The CDR3 DNA sequence: TGTGCCTGGGGGACAGGGGGTGAAGCTTTCTTT.